These 27 T cell receptor beta chains originate from one sample sequenced in a study of blood T cell repertoires in COVID-19. Clones were read by immunoSEQ multiplex PCR, and TCRdb kept only the in-frame ones, dropping some. The sample shows some 260,000 clones, around 89% of them seen only once. Sequenced: peripheral blood. The receptors originated from a woman between 40 and 50 years old who had recovered from COVID-19.

The rearrangement joins TRBV7-9 to TRBJ1-2; 7 bases align to TRBD1. V shed 0 bases, J shed 4 bases, and the junction held 5 bases outside the gene matches. The CDR3 length is 15 residues. CDR1 SEHNR and CDR2 FQNEAQ come from the germline V gene (reference sequence). CDR3 bases: TGTGCCAGCAGCTTAGCACCGACAGGGTTCTATGGCTACACCTTC. This translates into CASSLAPTGFYGYTF.

This clone was found once. V and J are TRBV6-1 and TRBJ2-4; D remains ambiguous. V was pared by 0 bases and J by 5 bases, with 11 bases between. Germline CDR1 and CDR2: MNHNS and SASEGT. This CDR3 comprises 15 residues. The CDR3 nucleotides read TGTGCCAGCAGTGAAGCGCTCCAGGAACAAAACATTCAGTACTTC. Translation gives CASSEALQEQNIQYF.

This clone has only a few counts. The V gene is TRBV10-1, the J gene TRBJ1-5, with D possibly being TRBD1 (6 bases). Trimming shortened V by 2 bases and J by 5 bases, and 7 bases separated the two germline ends. CDR1 is WNHNN and CDR2 is SYGVQD in the germline V gene (reference sequence). The CDR3 runs 13 residues. CDR3 DNA sequence: TGCGCCAGCAGTGAGGACAGGCATCAGCCCCAGCATTTT. Translating it yields CASSEDRHQPQHF.

This clone was detected only once. The V call is TRBV25-1, the J call TRBJ1-1; 7 bases are shared with TRBD1. The CDR3 is made up of 14 amino acids. Germline V gene lookup returns CDR1 MGHDK and CDR2 SYGVNS. After removal of 6 bases from V and 5 bases from J, the junction contained 9 bases not matched to a gene. The CDR3 loop is CASSTTGAGTEAFF. CDR3 sequence (DNA): TGTGCCAGCAGCACCACAGGGGCGGGGACTGAAGCTTTCTTT.

The chain uses TRBV12-5 and TRBJ2-3; 9 bases align to TRBD2. The CDR3 covers 16 residues. V was pared by 5 bases and J by 4 bases, with 10 bases of the junction left unmatched. Germline CDR1 is LGHNT and CDR2 is FRNRAP. DNA of the CDR3: TGTGCTAGTGGTCCGGGACTAGCTGCATTTGCAGATACGCAGTATTTT. The encoded protein is CASGPGLAAFADTQYF.

The rearrangement links TRBV3-1 (or the pseudogene TRBV3-2) to TRBJ2-3, with D hard to call. Trimming removed 4 bases from V and 2 bases from J, with 16 bases in between. Germline CDR1 and CDR2: LGHDT and YNNKEL (reference sequence). The CDR3 sequence is 16 residues long. CDR3 sequence reads: CASSRLGTGSTDTQYF. The CDR3 nucleotides read TGTGCCAGCAGCCGATTGGGTACCGGGTCCACAGATACGCAGTATTTT.

V gene TRBV24-1 combines with J gene TRBJ1-1, with unresolved D. Trimming cost V 7 bases and J 1 base, with 9 bases left between them. Per the germline V gene, CDR1 is KGHDR and CDR2 is SFDVKD. The CDR3 contains 13 residues. The CDR3 region is CATSSAGNTEAFF. CDR3 DNA sequence: TGTGCCACCAGCAGCGCGGGGAACACTGAAGCTTTCTTT.

The chain is built from TRBV6-2 or TRBV6-3 and TRBJ2-3, with no clear D. CDR1 and CDR2 from the germline V gene are MNHEY and SVGEGT. CDR3 length: 14 amino acids. The V gene lost 0 bases and the J gene lost 0 bases, with 4 bases spanning the gap. The CDR3 reads CASSYSPSTDTQYF. In nucleotides, the CDR3 is TGTGCCAGCAGTTACTCCCCTAGCACAGATACGCAGTATTTT.

The rearrangement uses TRBV11-2 and TRBJ2-5; 12 bases are a match to TRBD2. Losses at the gene ends were 5 bases for V and 5 bases for J; bases not matched to a gene: 15. The CDR3 runs 18 residues. Germline V CDR1 and CDR2: SGHAT, FQNNGV. CDR3 amino acids: CASSPRWLAGGPGETQYF. As DNA, the CDR3 is TGTGCCAGCAGCCCCAGGTGGCTAGCGGGAGGGCCGGGGGAGACCCAGTACTTC.

The CDR3 DNA reads as TGTGCCAGCAGTGAATATGGGTTACTAGCGGACGAGCAGTACTTC. Amino acid sequence: CASSEYGLLADEQYF. The chain combines TRBV25-1 with TRBJ2-7; 8 bases map to TRBD2. Germline V gene lookup returns CDR1 MGHDK and CDR2 SYGVNS. The ends lost 0 bases at V and 5 bases at J; junction bases unmatched: 6. The CDR3 length is 15 residues.

The chain combines TRBV4-2 with TRBJ2-7, with TRBD2 identical over 10 bases. The CDR3 is 16 amino acids. V lost 1 base, J lost 4 bases, and 7 bases stayed unmatched. Germline assignment: CDR1 LGHNA and CDR2 YNFKEQ. The CDR3 spells CASSQGGGLASYEQYF. The CDR3 nucleotides are TGTGCCAGCAGCCAAGGGGGGGGACTAGCGTCTTACGAGCAGTACTTC.

This chain connects TRBV2 to TRBJ1-6, with D tentatively TRBD1 (6 bases). CDR1 is SNHLY, CDR2 FYNNEI, per germline. CDR3 length: 13 residues. V was pared by 3 bases and J by 9 bases, with 9 bases between. CDR3 region: CASSEAGVSPLHF. The CDR3 DNA is TGTGCCAGCAGTGAGGCAGGGGTTTCACCCCTCCACTTT.

The CDR3 spells CASSLAGQTYGYTF. CDR3 nucleotide sequence: TGCGCCAGCAGCTTGGCGGGACAGACCTATGGCTACACCTTC. The V and J genes are TRBV5-1 and TRBJ1-2; 7 positions match TRBD1. J was trimmed by 4 bases and V by 0 bases; bases with no gene match: 3. CDR3 size: 14 residues. CDR1 is SGHRS, CDR2 YFSETQ, per germline.

This clone appeared a single time. As DNA, the CDR3 is TGCGCCAGCAGCTTGGACGGCGGGCAGAACACCGGGGAGCTGTTTTTT. This codes for CASSLDGGQNTGELFF. The chain employs TRBV5-1 and TRBJ2-2, with D perhaps TRBD2 (5 bases). The CDR3 has 16 amino acids. The V end was cut by 0 bases, the J end by 1 base, with 10 bases between. In germline, CDR1 is SGHRS, CDR2 YFSETQ.

The chain combines TRBV5-4 with TRBJ2-1, with 9 bases that match TRBD1. Trimming removed 1 base from V and 6 bases from J; junction bases left unmatched: 8. CDR1 and CDR2 from the germline V gene are SGHNT and YYREEE (reference sequence). This CDR3 is built from 16 residues. This CDR3 is CASSLPGQGKVNEQFF. DNA for the CDR3: TGTGCCAGCAGCTTGCCGGGACAGGGCAAGGTCAATGAGCAGTTCTTC. The whole variable domain, remainder taken from reference TRBV5-4 and TRBJ2-1, is ETGVTQSPTHLIKTRGQQVTLRCSSQSGHNTVSWYQQALGQGPQFIFQYYREEENGRGNFPPRFSGLQFPNYSSELNVNALELDDSALYLCASSLPGQGKVNEQFFGPGTRLTVL.

The chain joins TRBV10-2 to TRBJ1-2; maybe TRBD1 (5 bases). Germline V gene sequence: CDR1 WSHSY, CDR2 SAAADI. The CDR3 length is 14 residues. Between the trimmed V and J ends, which lost 7 bases and 4 bases, there was a span of 16 bases. The CDR3 DNA reads TGCGCCAGCACCCAGCGGGGGGGAGGCTATGGCTACACCTTC. As protein: CASTQRGGGYGYTF.

DNA for the CDR3: TGTGCCAGCAGCTCCACTCCCAACGTCCTGACTTTC. This sequence encodes CASSSTPNVLTF. The chain joins TRBV7-9 to TRBJ2-6; D not resolved. Germline assignment: CDR1 SEHNR and CDR2 FQNEAQ (reference sequence). Trimming removed 4 bases at V and 8 bases at J, with 6 bases between. The CDR3 length is 12 residues.

This sequence joins TRBV7-2 and TRBJ2-3; D gene unclear. The CDR3 consists of 15 residues. Germline CDR1 SGHTA, CDR2 FQGNSA. Trimming took off 3 bases at V and 0 bases at J, with 10 bases between the two ends. The chain's CDR3 is CASSFRRTSTDTQYF. The CDR3 DNA is TGTGCCAGCAGCTTTCGCCGAACTAGCACAGATACGCAGTATTTT.

This chain connects TRBV3-1 (or the pseudogene TRBV3-2) to TRBJ2-7, with 11 positions matching TRBD2. Per the germline V gene, CDR1 is LGHDT and CDR2 is YNNKEL (reference sequence). The V gene end was trimmed by 3 bases and the J gene end by 1 base; junction bases not matched to a gene: 8. The CDR3 runs 17 residues. The CDR3 nucleotides read TGTGCCAGCAGCCACGGGACTAGCGGCCTCCCGTCCTACGAGCAGTACTTC. This encodes CASSHGTSGLPSYEQYF.

The rearrangement uses TRBV5-4 and TRBJ2-4, with a weak D call TRBD2 (5 bases). The CDR3 runs to 15 residues. In germline, CDR1 is SGHNT, CDR2 YYREEE (reference sequence). V dropped 4 bases and J dropped 3 bases, with 14 bases sitting between them. The chain's CDR3 is CASSQDPGGKNIQYF. CDR3 sequence (DNA): TGTGCCAGCAGCCAGGACCCTGGAGGCAAAAACATTCAGTACTTC.

The chain joins TRBV24-1 to TRBJ1-3; no definite D call. Germline V CDR1 and CDR2: KGHDR, SFDVKD. The CDR3 loop spans 14 amino acids. V was clipped by 3 bases and J by 2 bases, with 7 bases between them. The CDR3, as DNA: TGTGCCACCAGTGATCCCGGTGCTGGAAACACCATATATTTT. This translates into CATSDPGAGNTIYF.

The V and J genes are TRBV4-3 and TRBJ2-1; D may be TRBD2 (6 bases). This CDR3 has 16 residues. The V and J ends lost 1 base and 12 bases respectively, with 22 bases between them. Germline values: CDR1 LGHNA, CDR2 YSLEER. The CDR3 loop reads CASSQGLGAKVGGQFF. The CDR3 DNA reads TGCGCCAGCAGCCAAGGGCTGGGAGCAAAAGTGGGGGGGCAGTTCTTC.

The rearrangement uses TRBV7-2 and TRBJ2-2, with 9 nucleotides matching TRBD2. The CDR3 is 14 residues long. The germline gives CDR1 SGHTA, CDR2 FQGNSA. V gave up 5 bases and J gave up 5 bases; unmatched junction bases: 3. CDR3 region: CASSPAGGTGELFF. The DNA for the CDR3 is TGTGCCAGCAGCCCGGCGGGAGGGACCGGGGAGCTGTTTTTT.

The sample holds one count of this clone. The gene calls are TRBV6-5 and TRBJ1-1; tentative D call: TRBD1 (6 bases). Trimming cost V 10 bases and J 5 bases, with 17 bases left between them. Germline values: CDR1 MNHEY, CDR2 SVGAGI. There are 13 residues in the CDR3. The CDR3 sequence is CATRDTRRTEAFF. For the CDR3, the DNA is TGTGCCACCCGGGACACCCGGAGGACTGAAGCTTTCTTT.

The chain combines TRBV19 with TRBJ2-1; TRBD2 matches 8 bases. CDR3 size: 14 residues. Germline trimming cut 5 bases from V and 8 bases from J; bases unmatched to any gene: 8. Germline V gives CDR1 LNHDA, CDR2 SQIVND (reference sequence). The CDR3 nucleotides are TGTGCCAGTAGTGCCGGGACTAGGTTGGATGAGCAGTTCTTC. Protein: CASSAGTRLDEQFF.

The chain recombines TRBV11-2 with TRBJ2-7, with TRBD2 matching 10 bases. Germline V gene lookup returns CDR1 SGHAT and CDR2 FQNNGV. This CDR3 is built from 14 residues. The junction had 5 bases not matched to a gene; V was cut back by 2 bases and J by 7 bases. The CDR3 here is CASSLLAGVGEQYV. The CDR3 coding sequence is TGTGCCAGCAGCTTACTAGCGGGAGTGGGTGAGCAGTACGTC.

The V and J genes are TRBV14 and TRBJ2-3; 12 nucleotides agree with TRBD2. The V segment lost 3 bases and the J segment 5 bases; nucleotides outside the gene matches: 3. The CDR3 is 15 amino acids. CDR1 SGHDN and CDR2 FVKESK come from the germline V gene. CDR3 in DNA: TGTGCCAGCAGCCATGGGGGACTAGCGGGAGATACGCAGTATTTT. Protein: CASSHGGLAGDTQYF.